This is a list of T cell receptor beta chains from one sample in a study of blood T cell repertoires in COVID-19. The data were produced by immunoSEQ multiplex PCR, yet TCRdb's version contains in-frame clones alone and is incomplete. The sample includes around 250,000 clones, around four fifths of them seen just once. The material sequenced was PBMCs or T cells enriched from blood (not recorded which). The receptors were sampled from a middle-aged man who had recovered from COVID-19. Each CDR3 is given with its conserved first and last residue. The order of the fields is CDR3 protein, CDR3 DNA, clone size, V gene, J gene, D gene, CDR3 length. D genes are given only for firm matches. Only some rows state a clone size, as once, few, many or a class for expanded clones.

CAIRQQGDGTEAFF	TGTGCCATCAGACAACAGGGGGACGGCACTGAAGCTTTCTTT	NA	TRBV10-3	TRBJ1-1	TRBD1	14
CASKRGAGPSSYEQYF	TGTGCCAGCAAAAGGGGCGCAGGGCCCAGCTCCTACGAGCAGTACTTC	NA	TRBV27	TRBJ2-7	NA	16
CASSLNRGDEKLFF	TGCGCCAGCAGCTTGAACAGGGGGGATGAAAAACTGTTTTTT	NA	TRBV5-1	TRBJ1-4	TRBD1	14
CASSYGGAAYEQYF	TGTGCCAGCAGTTACGGAGGGGCCGCCTACGAGCAGTACTTC	NA	TRBV6-2/TRBV6-3	TRBJ2-7	NA	14
CASMSSPYEQYF	TGTGCCAGCATGTCTAGCCCCTACGAGCAGTACTTC	once	TRBV6-5	TRBJ2-7	NA	12
CASSPETGSRSYNEQFF	TGTGCCAGCAGCCCAGAGACAGGGAGTAGGTCCTACAATGAGCAGTTCTTC	NA	TRBV5-6	TRBJ2-1	TRBD1	17
CAWSVQGLWGYGYTF	TGTGCCTGGAGTGTACAGGGACTATGGGGCTATGGCTACACCTTC	NA	TRBV30	TRBJ1-2	NA	15
CASSLRTGDQPQHF	TGCGCCAGCAGCTTACGGACGGGAGATCAGCCCCAGCATTTT	NA	TRBV5-1	TRBJ1-5	NA	14
CASSVHQGALTEAFF	TGTGCCAGCAGCGTACACCAGGGGGCGCTTACTGAAGCTTTCTTT	NA	TRBV9	TRBJ1-1	TRBD1	15
CASSGGGPFYNEQFF	TGTGCCAGCAGCGGGGGGGGCCCCTTTTACAATGAGCAGTTCTTC	NA	TRBV9	TRBJ2-1	NA	15
CASSILEGRPDQPQHF	TGTGCCAGTAGTATATTGGAGGGGCGCCCCGATCAGCCCCAGCATTTT	NA	TRBV19	TRBJ1-5	NA	16
CASSEALGGRRYEQYF	TGTGCCAGCAGTGAAGCGCTTGGCGGGAGAAGGTACGAGCAGTACTTC	NA	TRBV2	TRBJ2-7	TRBD2	16
CASNPALANTGELFF	TGTGCCAGTAACCCCGCCCTAGCTAACACCGGGGAGCTGTTTTTT	NA	TRBV19	TRBJ2-2	NA	15
CASAGGNQPQHF	TGTGCCTCGGCGGGGGGGAATCAGCCCCAGCATTTT	NA	TRBV19	TRBJ1-5	NA	12
CASSLQAANTGELFF	TGTGCCAGCAGCTTGCAAGCGGCGAACACCGGGGAGCTGTTTTTT	NA	TRBV7-9	TRBJ2-2	NA	15
CASSPTSGGAEQYF	TGTGCCAGCTCGCCGACTAGCGGGGGAGCCGAGCAGTACTTC	NA	TRBV18	TRBJ2-7	TRBD2	14
CASMDRDDSPLHF	TGCGCCAGCATGGACAGGGACGATTCACCCCTCCACTTT	NA	TRBV5-1	TRBJ1-6	TRBD1	13
CASSRTSGSFGELFF	TGTGCCAGCAGTCGGACTAGCGGGAGTTTCGGGGAGCTGTTTTTT	few	TRBV5-4	TRBJ2-2	TRBD2	15
CASSSQGANTGELFF	TGTGCCAGCAGTTCACAGGGGGCGAACACCGGGGAGCTGTTTTTT	once	TRBV28	TRBJ2-2	TRBD1	15
CASSLRAGGAGYTF	TGTGCCAGCAGCCTCCGGGCCGGAGGGGCTGGCTACACCTTC	NA	TRBV7-2	TRBJ1-2	NA	14
CASSSLQGNSPLHF	TGTGCCAGCAGTTCTCTCCAGGGGAATTCACCCCTCCACTTT	NA	TRBV28	TRBJ1-6	NA	14
CASGRGATNEKLFF	TGTGCCAGCGGACGGGGAGCAACTAATGAAAAACTGTTTTTT	once	TRBV18	TRBJ1-4	NA	14
CASSVGRLGSPLHF	TGTGCCAGCAGCGTAGGGCGGTTGGGTTCACCCCTCCACTTT	NA	TRBV9	TRBJ1-6	NA	14
CASSLQGAFQPQHF	TGTGCCAGCAGCTTACAGGGGGCATTTCAGCCCCAGCATTTT	NA	TRBV7-6	TRBJ1-5	TRBD1	14
CASSLGGGPNEKLFF	TGTGCCAGTAGCCTCGGAGGGGGCCCTAATGAAAAACTGTTTTTT	NA	TRBV19	TRBJ1-4	TRBD1	15
CASRVSDSYEQYF	TGTGCCAGCCGTGTCTCCGACTCATACGAGCAGTACTTC	NA	TRBV18	TRBJ2-7	NA	13
CASSLDAAGYTF	TGCGCCAGCAGCTTGGACGCGGCCGGCTACACCTTC	NA	TRBV5-1	TRBJ1-2	NA	12
CASSLEAGGAYEQYF	TGTGCCAGCAGCTTAGAAGCGGGGGGGGCCTACGAGCAGTACTTC	NA	TRBV7-2	TRBJ2-7	TRBD2	15
CASRSPGGLSTGELFF	TGCGCCAGCAGGTCGCCGGGGGGGCTTAGCACCGGGGAGCTGTTTTTT	NA	TRBV5-1	TRBJ2-2	TRBD2	16
CASSQDPRWQPQHF	TGCGCCAGCAGCCAAGACCCGAGGTGGCAGCCCCAGCATTTT	once	TRBV4-3	TRBJ1-5	NA	14
CASSLRNWNQPQHF	TGTGCCAGCAGTTTGCGTAATTGGAATCAGCCCCAGCATTTT	NA	TRBV28	TRBJ1-5	NA	14
CGAGNTEAFF	TGTGGGGCGGGGAACACTGAAGCTTTCTTT	NA	TRBV19	TRBJ1-1	NA	10
CASSQNPGPGEAFF	TGTGCCAGCAGCCAAAACCCAGGTCCAGGGGAAGCTTTCTTT	NA	TRBV3-1/TRBV3-2	TRBJ1-1	NA	14
CATSDTGGLVTEAFF	TGTGCCACCAGTGATACCGGGGGGCTGGTCACTGAAGCTTTCTTT	NA	TRBV24-1	TRBJ1-1	NA	15
CASDSRGEAFF	TGTGCCTCGGATTCCAGGGGTGAAGCTTTCTTT	many	TRBV19	TRBJ1-1	NA	11
CAWTFGLAGGPGETQYF	TGTGCCTGGACCTTTGGACTAGCGGGAGGGCCTGGGGAGACCCAGTACTTC	NA	TRBV30	TRBJ2-5	TRBD2	17
CASKQGAEADTQYF	TGCGCCAGTAAACAGGGGGCGGAAGCAGATACGCAGTATTTT	NA	TRBV5-1	TRBJ2-3	TRBD1	14
CASSQEGGRTDTQYF	TGTGCCAGCAGCCAAGAGGGGGGGCGCACAGATACGCAGTATTTT	NA	TRBV3-1/TRBV3-2	TRBJ2-3	NA	15
CASKADSNYGYTF	TGTGCCAGCAAGGCAGACAGTAACTATGGCTACACCTTC	NA	TRBV7-9	TRBJ1-2	NA	13
CASSLALWPYTQYF	TGTGCCAGCAGCTTAGCACTATGGCCCTATACGCAGTATTTT	NA	TRBV7-2	TRBJ2-3	NA	14
CASSESGEKLFF	TGTGCCAGCAGTGAAAGTGGCGAAAAACTGTTTTTT	NA	TRBV6-1	TRBJ1-4	NA	12
CASSSRDRVLGGRNEQFF	TGTGCCAGCAGCTCCCGGGACAGGGTTTTAGGTGGTCGGAATGAGCAGTTCTTC	NA	TRBV7-2	TRBJ2-1	TRBD1	18
CASSHEGVKIHNEQFF	TGTGCCAGCAGCCACGAGGGGGTCAAGATCCACAATGAGCAGTTCTTC	NA	TRBV3-1/TRBV3-2	TRBJ2-1	NA	16
CASSQDRRGDYGYTF	TGCGCCAGCAGCCAAGATCGCCGGGGAGACTATGGCTACACCTTC	once	TRBV4-3	TRBJ1-2	NA	15
CASRDNPSYNEQFF	TGCGCCAGTCGGGACAACCCCTCCTACAATGAGCAGTTCTTC	NA	TRBV5-1	TRBJ2-1	NA	14
CASSATAPSNQPQHF	TGTGCCAGCAGCGCGACAGCTCCTAGCAATCAGCCCCAGCATTTT	NA	TRBV5-5	TRBJ1-5	NA	15
CASSTSGANVLTF	TGTGCCAGCAGTACTTCTGGGGCCAACGTCCTGACTTTC	once	TRBV27	TRBJ2-6	NA	13
CASSLGQGVPGGYTF	TGTGCCAGCAGCCTGGGACAGGGCGTTCCGGGGGGCTACACCTTC	NA	TRBV11-2	TRBJ1-2	TRBD1	15
CASSTHRGGQPQHF	TGTGCCAGCAGCACGCACAGGGGGGGGCAGCCCCAGCATTTT	NA	TRBV7-2	TRBJ1-5	TRBD1	14